One and the same sample provided the 23 T cell receptor beta chains below, sequenced in a study of OX40 agonist ivuxolimab in advanced cancers. Method: immunoSEQ multiplex PCR; TCRdb's copy keeps in-frame clones and lacks some. The repertoire has approximately 74,000 clones, about nine tenths of them found once; the top ten carry less than 6%. Specimen: CD4+ or CD8+ T cells sorted from blood, collected in a trial of the OX40 agonist ivuxolimab. The receptors derive from an adult with an advanced solid tumor such as melanoma, head and neck, liver or kidney cancer.

This chain links TRBV2 with TRBJ2-3; D remains ambiguous. Per germline, CDR1 SNHLY and CDR2 FYNNEI. The CDR3 runs 13 residues. With 2 bases removed from V and 6 bases from J, the gap between germline ends came to 9 bases. CDR3 bases: TGTGCCAGCAGTGAATCGAGTCCCGATACGCAGTATTTT. Amino acids: CASSESSPDTQYF. The full variable domain, its missing parts supplied by reference TRBV2 and TRBJ2-3, is EPEVTQTPSHQVTQMGQEVILRCVPISNHLYFYWYRQILGQKVEFLVSFYNNEISEKSEIFDDQFSVERPDGSNFTLKIRSTKLEDSAMYFCASSESSPDTQYFGPGTRLTVL.

A few counts support this clone. The chain links TRBV10-1 to TRBJ2-2; TRBD2 aligns across 9 bases. CDR1 and CDR2 from the germline V gene are WNHNN and SYGVQD (reference sequence). V dropped 7 bases and J dropped 4; count of bases not matched to a gene: 13. The CDR3 totals 17 residues. Here the CDR3 reads CASNLQLAGSGTGELFF. CDR3 sequence (DNA): TGCGCCAGCAATTTGCAACTAGCGGGTTCGGGCACCGGGGAGCTGTTTTTT.

The rearrangement joins TRBV6-5 to TRBJ2-7; TRBD1 aligns across 9 bases. The V and J ends lost 2 bases and 5 bases, in that order; junction bases with no gene match: 4. Germline V CDR1 and CDR2: MNHEY, SVGAGI. The CDR3 consists of 14 residues. The CDR3 loop is CASSYQRTGDEQYF. The CDR3 DNA reads as TGTGCCAGCAGTTACCAGAGGACAGGGGACGAGCAGTACTTC.

The sample holds one count of this clone. The chain recombines TRBV6-5 with TRBJ2-1; 7 bases map to TRBD1. The junction had 4 bases not matched to a gene; V was cut back by 10 bases and J by 4 bases. The CDR3 is made up of 12 amino acids. Germline V gives CDR1 MNHEY, CDR2 SVGAGI. CDR3 region: CATRDSYNEQFF. The CDR3 DNA reads TGTGCCACACGGGACAGTTACAATGAGCAGTTCTTC.

This chain links TRBV7-3 with TRBJ2-2; D is possibly TRBD1 or TRBD2 (6 bases each). Trimming pared 5 bases from V and 6 bases from J, leaving 10 bases between. Germline V gene sequence: CDR1 SGHTA, CDR2 FQGTGA. The CDR3 length is 13 residues. The CDR3 loop is CASSGGRSGELFF. The CDR3 region has the DNA TGTGCCAGCAGCGGGGGGCGCTCCGGGGAGCTGTTTTTT.

J is TRBJ2-7 and V is TRBV27; 10 nucleotides match TRBD2. CDR3 length: 16 residues. Per germline, CDR1 MNHEY and CDR2 SMNVEV (reference sequence). The trim removed 6 bases at V and 0 bases at J, leaving 8 bases unmatched. For the CDR3, the DNA is TGTGCCAGCAGACCCTCAGGGACTAGCGTCTCCTACGAGCAGTACTTC. As protein: CASRPSGTSVSYEQYF.

The chain combines TRBV4-2 with TRBJ2-7, with 8 positions matching TRBD1. V trimming: 8 bases; J trimming: 1 base; junction bases outside the gene matches: 4. This CDR3 contains 13 residues. CDR1 and CDR2 from the germline V gene are LGHNA and YNFKEQ. CDR3 coding DNA: TGTGCCAGCCTGGGACAGGATTCCTACGAGCAGTACTTC. Translation: CASLGQDSYEQYF.

The gene calls are TRBV11-2 and TRBJ2-5; D not resolved. The CDR3 sequence is 15 residues long. Germline CDR1 SGHAT, CDR2 FQNNGV. V was pared by 3 bases and J by 1 base, with 12 bases between. CDR3 nucleotides: TGTGCCAGCAGCTTCACCGCCGGCGGCCAAGAGACCCAGTACTTC. Its translation: CASSFTAGGQETQYF. The entire variable domain, with the rest obtained from reference TRBV11-2 and TRBJ2-5, is as follows: EAGVAQSPRYKIIEKRQSVAFWCNPISGHATLYWYQQILGQGPKLLIQFQNNGVVDDSQLPKDRFSAERLKGVDSTLKIQPAKLEDSAVYLCASSFTAGGQETQYFGPGTRLLVL.

The chain employs TRBV4-2 and TRBJ2-5; the D call may be TRBD1 or TRBD2 (6 bases each). The CDR3 is made up of 15 amino acids. Germline V lookup: CDR1 LGHNA, CDR2 YNFKEQ. The V end lost 1 base, the J end lost 3 bases, and 12 bases lay between the germline ends. The CDR3 sequence: CASSQVTGGEETQYF. The CDR3 bases are TGTGCCAGCAGCCAAGTCACCGGGGGCGAAGAGACCCAGTACTTC.

The genes are TRBV6-1 and TRBJ1-1; D gene uncertain. Looked up from germline, CDR1 is MNHNS and CDR2 is SASEGT. The V end lost 6 bases, the J end lost 3 bases, and 11 bases lay between the germline ends. This CDR3 spans 13 amino acids. The DNA of the CDR3 is TGTGCCAGCAGCCCAGGTGCCTACACTGAAGCTTTCTTT. Residues: CASSPGAYTEAFF.

The V and J genes are TRBV19 and TRBJ2-1; 8 positions agree with TRBD1. The CDR3 consists of 15 residues. Germline CDR1 is LNHDA and CDR2 is SQIVND (reference sequence). Trimming cost V 1 base and J 3 bases; bases outside gene matches: 2. The CDR3 DNA reads as TGTGCCAGTAGTATAGTCGACAGGGGCTACAATGAGCAGTTCTTC. Translation gives CASSIVDRGYNEQFF.

For the CDR3, the DNA is TGTGCCAGCAGTGCCACTAGCGGGAGGTCCTACAATGAGCAGTTCTTC. This translates into CASSATSGRSYNEQFF. The chain joins TRBV27 to TRBJ2-1, with 12 bases aligning to TRBD2. The CDR3 loop spans 16 amino acids. Per germline, CDR1 MNHEY and CDR2 SMNVEV (reference sequence). V gave up 5 bases and J gave up 1 base; unmatched junction bases: 3.

The chain couples TRBV28 to TRBJ2-7; 11 nucleotides align to TRBD1. Germline assignment: CDR1 MDHEN and CDR2 SYDVKM. V was clipped by 6 bases and J by 7 bases; unmatched bases: 11. This CDR3 region has 15 residues. The CDR3 reads CASSLPDRGPEEQYF. The CDR3 DNA follows: TGTGCCAGCAGCTTACCGGACAGGGGGCCGGAGGAGCAGTACTTC.

In its sample, this clone was seen a few times. The chain carries TRBV29-1 and TRBJ1-1; D is undetermined. The germline CDR1 and CDR2 sequences are SQVTM and ANQGSEA. The CDR3 is 12 residues long. V lost 8 bases to trimming and J lost 0 bases, with 10 bases between them. CDR3: CSIVGMNTEAFF. CDR3 sequence (DNA): TGCAGCATCGTGGGGATGAACACTGAAGCTTTCTTT.

This chain's CDR3 is CSVEEPEAPEAFF. The CDR3 DNA follows: TGCAGCGTTGAAGAACCCGAGGCCCCTGAAGCTTTCTTT. The chain links TRBV29-1 to TRBJ1-1; unclear D gene. Germline-derived CDR1 and CDR2 are SQVTM and ANQGSEA. With 0 bases removed from V and 6 bases from J, the gap between germline ends came to 11 bases. This CDR3 has 13 amino acids.

The rearrangement joins TRBV6-5 to TRBJ1-1; D might be TRBD1 (5 bases). From germline, CDR1 is MNHEY and CDR2 SVGAGI. V lost 8 bases to trimming and J lost 5 bases, with 15 bases between them. The CDR3 loop spans 13 amino acids. CDR3 loop: CASFLTGTTEAFF. The CDR3 DNA reads TGTGCCAGCTTTTTAACCGGGACGACTGAAGCTTTCTTT.

The chain's CDR3 is CASSRQGASTEAFF. CDR3 nucleotide sequence: TGTGCCAGCAGTAGACAGGGGGCGAGTACTGAAGCTTTCTTT. The chain employs TRBV25-1 and TRBJ1-1; 10 bases are shared with TRBD1. Germline V gives CDR1 MGHDK, CDR2 SYGVNS. J gave up 5 bases and V 5 bases, and 5 bases lay outside the gene matches. The CDR3 length is 14 residues.

The rearrangement uses TRBV27 and TRBJ2-1, with 7 bases matching TRBD2. Looked up from germline, CDR1 is MNHEY and CDR2 is SMNVEV (reference sequence). The ends lost 2 bases at V and 8 bases at J; junction bases unmatched: 9. The CDR3 is 15 amino acids. CDR3 region: CASSLAGVGIYEQFF. The DNA for the CDR3 is TGTGCCAGCAGTTTAGCGGGAGTAGGTATCTATGAGCAGTTCTTC.

V gene TRBV7-9 combines with J gene TRBJ1-2; tentatively, D is TRBD1 (5 bases). The germline gives CDR1 SEHNR, CDR2 FQNEAQ (reference sequence). The CDR3 totals 16 residues. V shed 1 base and J shed 4 bases, with 16 bases lying between them. CDR3 bases: TGTGCCAGCAGCTTAGGAATAGGGGTCCAAGGCTATGGCTACACCTTC. This encodes CASSLGIGVQGYGYTF. The full variable domain, in which reference TRBV7-9 and TRBJ1-2 provide the parts outside the CDR3, is DTGVSQNPRHKITKRGQNVTFRCDPISEHNRLYWYRQTLGQGPEFLTYFQNEAQLEKSRLLSDRFSAERPKGSFSTLEIQRTEQGDSAMYLCASSLGIGVQGYGYTFGSGTRLTVV.

The chain recombines TRBV2 with TRBJ2-3, with 13 bases matching TRBD2. CDR1 SNHLY and CDR2 FYNNEI come from the germline V gene. This CDR3 comprises 16 residues. The V gene end was trimmed by 6 bases and the J gene end by 2 bases; junction bases not matched to a gene: 5. In DNA, the CDR3 is TGTGCCAGCAGATACGGGACTAGCGGGAACACAGATACGCAGTATTTT. Residues: CASRYGTSGNTDTQYF. Looking up the rest from reference TRBV2 and TRBJ2-3 gives the full variable domain: EPEVTQTPSHQVTQMGQEVILRCVPISNHLYFYWYRQILGQKVEFLVSFYNNEISEKSEIFDDQFSVERPDGSNFTLKIRSTKLEDSAMYFCASRYGTSGNTDTQYFGPGTRLTVL.

Notes on this clone: One junction end does not reproduce the germline sequence, and a read error may be involved. This chain uses TRBV27 with TRBJ1-5; no definite D call. The germline CDR1 and CDR2 sequences are MNHEY and SMNVEV (reference sequence). The CDR3 is made up of 13 amino acids. CDR3 bases: TGTGCCAGCAGTTTAGGAGGCGGTCAGGCCCAGCATTTT. This gives the protein CASSLGGGQAQHF.

This chain connects TRBV25-1 to TRBJ1-1, with 7 nucleotides matching TRBD1. The CDR3 covers 13 residues. V dropped 7 bases and J dropped 0; count of bases not matched to a gene: 2. Per the germline V gene, CDR1 is MGHDK and CDR2 is SYGVNS. CDR3 amino acids: CASTDRVNTEAFF. DNA for the CDR3: TGTGCCAGCACAGACAGGGTGAACACTGAAGCTTTCTTT. The whole variable domain, filled in from reference TRBV25-1 and TRBJ1-1, reads EADIYQTPRYLVIGTGKKITLECSQTMGHDKMYWYQQDPGMELHLIHYSYGVNSTEKGDLSSESTVSRIRTEHFPLTLESARPSHTSQYLCASTDRVNTEAFFGQGTRLTVV.

V is TRBV28 and J is TRBJ2-1; 13 nucleotides align to TRBD2. Germline CDR1 and CDR2: MDHEN and SYDVKM. Trimming cost V 2 bases and J 2 bases; bases outside gene matches: 9. This CDR3 contains 19 residues. The CDR3 sequence: CASSLMRTSGSRPYNEQFF. As DNA, the CDR3 is TGTGCCAGCAGTTTAATGAGGACTAGCGGGAGCCGACCCTACAATGAGCAGTTCTTC.